This paragraph covers one T cell receptor (beta chain) sequence. This CDR3 region has 16 residues. Germline-derived CDR1 and CDR2 are LGHNA and YSLEER. V gave up 4 bases and J gave up 7 bases, with 20 bases separating them. The sample belongs to a study of blood T cell repertoires in COVID-19. The table came from immunoSEQ multiplex PCR; TCRdb's copy has only in-frame clones and leaves some out. The table has about 370,000 clones, around 87% seen once. Specimen: peripheral blood. The chain couples TRBV4-3 to TRBJ2-1; TRBD2 is a possible D gene (6 bases). The source is a woman aged 25 to 39 with COVID-19, enrolled during active disease. The CDR3 region has the DNA TGCGCCAGCAGCCGCCTGGGAGGCGGATCGGGTAATGAGCAGTTCTTC. Protein: CASSRLGGGSGNEQFF.